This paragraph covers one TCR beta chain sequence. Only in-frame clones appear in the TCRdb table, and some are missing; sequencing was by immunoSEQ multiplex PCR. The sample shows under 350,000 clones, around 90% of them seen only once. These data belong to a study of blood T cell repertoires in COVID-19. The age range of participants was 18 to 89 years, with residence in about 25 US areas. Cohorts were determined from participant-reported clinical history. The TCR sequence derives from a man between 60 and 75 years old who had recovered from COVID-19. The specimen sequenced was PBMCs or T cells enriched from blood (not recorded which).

As DNA, the CDR3 is TGTGCCAGCAGTCGACAGGGACCATCCTACGAGCAGTACTTC. Its protein product is CASSRQGPSYEQYF. This chain connects TRBV6-5 to TRBJ2-7; 7 bases align to TRBD1. The CDR3 has 14 amino acids. V lost 5 bases to trimming and J lost 1 base; unmatched junction nucleotides: 5. The germline CDR1 and CDR2 sequences are MNHEY and SVGAGI.